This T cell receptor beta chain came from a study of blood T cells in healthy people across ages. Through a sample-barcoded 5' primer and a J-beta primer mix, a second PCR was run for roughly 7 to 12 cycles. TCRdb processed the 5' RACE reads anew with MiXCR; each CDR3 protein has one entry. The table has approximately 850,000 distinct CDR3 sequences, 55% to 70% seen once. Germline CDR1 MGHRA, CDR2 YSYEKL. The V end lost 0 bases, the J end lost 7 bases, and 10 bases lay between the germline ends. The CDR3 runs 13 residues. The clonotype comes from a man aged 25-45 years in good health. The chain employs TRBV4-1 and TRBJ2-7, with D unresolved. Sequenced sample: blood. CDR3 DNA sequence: TGCGCCAGCAGCCAAGATCTGGGCAATGAGCAGTACTTC. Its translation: CASSQDLGNEQYF.